This is a list of T cell receptor beta chains from one sample in a study of Graves' ophthalmopathy and Graves' hyperthyroidism. TCRdb analysed the multiplex PCR reads with MiXCR anew, one entry per CDR3 protein. The repertoire holds about 370,000 distinct CDR3 sequences, with roughly a sixth as singletons. The sample taken for sequencing was peripheral blood. The receptors shown here come from an adult woman with stable Graves' hyperthyroidism. The CDR3 runs from the conserved cysteine through the conserved F or W. D genes are given only for firm matches. Clone size is shown for a subset of rows, as once, few, many or a class of expanded clone.

len: 16; v_gene: TRBV7-2; d_gene: .; j_gene: TRBJ2-5; abundance: many; CDR3nt: TGTGCCAGCAGCCTGCAGACAGGGAGGGTCCAAGAGACCCAGTACTTC; CDR3aa: CASSLQTGRVQETQYF
len: 12; v_gene: TRBV28; d_gene: .; j_gene: TRBJ1-1; abundance: many; CDR3nt: TGTGCCAGCAGGCCACAGGGACCTGAAGCTTTCTTT; CDR3aa: CASRPQGPEAFF
len: 14; v_gene: TRBV11-2; d_gene: .; j_gene: TRBJ2-7; abundance: .; CDR3nt: TGTGCCAGCAGCCCGCATGGGCCAACCTACGAGCAGTACTTC; CDR3aa: CASSPHGPTYEQYF
len: 15; v_gene: TRBV6-1; d_gene: TRBD1; j_gene: TRBJ2-7; abundance: many; CDR3nt: TGTGCCAGCAGCCACAGGGGCTGGGGCGACTACGAGCAGTACTTC; CDR3aa: CASSHRGWGDYEQYF
len: 14; v_gene: TRBV5-1; d_gene: TRBD1; j_gene: TRBJ2-7; abundance: many; CDR3nt: TGCGCCAGCAGCCCCGGGGACAGGGAATACGAGCAGTACTTC; CDR3aa: CASSPGDREYEQYF
len: 16; v_gene: TRBV11-1; d_gene: .; j_gene: TRBJ1-2; abundance: few; CDR3nt: TGTGCCAGCAGCCGAGAAACTACTCTAATCGCGGACGGCTACACCTTC; CDR3aa: CASSRETTLIADGYTF
len: 13; v_gene: TRBV7-3; d_gene: .; j_gene: TRBJ1-1; abundance: many; CDR3nt: TGTGCCAGCAGCTTAACGAGGTTGTCTGAAGCTTTCTTT; CDR3aa: CASSLTRLSEAFF
len: 15; v_gene: TRBV4-3; d_gene: .; j_gene: TRBJ2-7; abundance: few; CDR3nt: TGCGCCAGCAGCCAAGAGGGGCTAGAGTCCTACGAGCAGTACTTC; CDR3aa: CASSQEGLESYEQYF
len: 15; v_gene: TRBV20-1; d_gene: .; j_gene: TRBJ1-6; abundance: many; CDR3nt: TGCAGTGCTAGAGGCGCCACGGACTATAATTCACCCCTCCACTTT; CDR3aa: CSARGATDYNSPLHF
len: 11; v_gene: TRBV20-1; d_gene: .; j_gene: TRBJ2-5; abundance: many; CDR3nt: TGCAGTGCCCCCGCATTGGAGACCCAGTACTTC; CDR3aa: CSAPALETQYF
len: 17; v_gene: TRBV15; d_gene: .; j_gene: TRBJ1-2; abundance: .; CDR3nt: TGTGCCACCAGCAGAGATGCCCGACCTGCGGTTAACTATGGCTACACCTTC; CDR3aa: CATSRDARPAVNYGYTF
len: 13; v_gene: TRBV3-1; d_gene: .; j_gene: TRBJ2-4; abundance: many; CDR3nt: TGTGCCAGCAGCCAAGCCCGGGCAAACATTCAGTACTTC; CDR3aa: CASSQARANIQYF
len: 15; v_gene: TRBV6-2/TRBV6-3; d_gene: .; j_gene: TRBJ2-2; abundance: many; CDR3nt: TGTGCCAGCAGTTACGAGGGCAGGCTTTCCGGGGAGCTGTTTTTT; CDR3aa: CASSYEGRLSGELFF
len: 16; v_gene: TRBV27; d_gene: TRBD2; j_gene: TRBJ2-7; abundance: many; CDR3nt: TGTGCCAGCAGCGAAGATGGACTAGCGGGACTCTACGAGCAGTACTTC; CDR3aa: CASSEDGLAGLYEQYF
len: 12; v_gene: TRBV27; d_gene: .; j_gene: TRBJ2-7; abundance: many; CDR3nt: TGTGCCAGCAGAGGGGGTCTTTACGAGCAGTACTTC; CDR3aa: CASRGGLYEQYF
len: 13; v_gene: TRBV29-1; d_gene: .; j_gene: TRBJ1-5; abundance: many; CDR3nt: TGCAGCGCCCAGGACAGTTGGAATCAGCCCCAGCATTTT; CDR3aa: CSAQDSWNQPQHF
len: 13; v_gene: TRBV12-3/TRBV12-4; d_gene: .; j_gene: TRBJ2-5; abundance: .; CDR3nt: TGTGCCAGCAGTTTTTCCCCTAAAGAGACCCAGTACTTC; CDR3aa: CASSFSPKETQYF
len: 12; v_gene: TRBV19; d_gene: .; j_gene: TRBJ2-2; abundance: many; CDR3nt: TGTGCCAGTGACATGAACACCGGGGAGCTGTTTTTT; CDR3aa: CASDMNTGELFF
len: 16; v_gene: TRBV12-3/TRBV12-4; d_gene: .; j_gene: TRBJ2-7; abundance: .; CDR3nt: TGTGCCAGCAGCCTCACCACCCAGGGAAAAGGCAACGAGCAGTACTTC; CDR3aa: CASSLTTQGKGNEQYF
len: 17; v_gene: TRBV11-1; d_gene: TRBD2; j_gene: TRBJ2-6; abundance: .; CDR3nt: TGTGCCAGCAGCTTAGCGGGACTACAATCTGGGGCCAACGTCCTGACTTTC; CDR3aa: CASSLAGLQSGANVLTF
len: 15; v_gene: TRBV12-3/TRBV12-4; d_gene: .; j_gene: TRBJ2-7; abundance: many; CDR3nt: TGTGCCAGCAGTGCTAAGGGCGAGGGCTCCTACGAGCAGTACTTC; CDR3aa: CASSAKGEGSYEQYF
len: 14; v_gene: TRBV6-1; d_gene: TRBD1; j_gene: TRBJ2-7; abundance: many; CDR3nt: TGTGCCAGCAGGGGACAGGGTAATACCTACGAGCAGTACTTC; CDR3aa: CASRGQGNTYEQYF
len: 14; v_gene: TRBV5-1; d_gene: .; j_gene: TRBJ1-1; abundance: many; CDR3nt: TGCGCCAGCAGCAGTGGACAGTTGGGCACTGAAGCTTTCTTT; CDR3aa: CASSSGQLGTEAFF
len: 17; v_gene: TRBV7-2; d_gene: .; j_gene: TRBJ2-5; abundance: few; CDR3nt: TGTGCCAGCAGCTTAGCACAACGGCGGATAATCCAAGAGACCCAGTACTTC; CDR3aa: CASSLAQRRIIQETQYF
len: 15; v_gene: TRBV28; d_gene: .; j_gene: TRBJ1-1; abundance: many; CDR3nt: TGTGCCAGCAGTCCACCGGGGACACTGAACACTGAAGCTTTCTTT; CDR3aa: CASSPPGTLNTEAFF
len: 14; v_gene: TRBV6-5; d_gene: .; j_gene: TRBJ2-7; abundance: many; CDR3nt: TGTGCCAGCAGCGTCAGGAGGGGCTCCTACGAGCAGTACTTC; CDR3aa: CASSVRRGSYEQYF
len: 16; v_gene: TRBV28; d_gene: .; j_gene: TRBJ2-2; abundance: few; CDR3nt: TGTGCCAGCAGTTCCCCCCGGGGGGCGGGCACCGGGGAGCTGTTTTTT; CDR3aa: CASSSPRGAGTGELFF
len: 16; v_gene: TRBV3-1; d_gene: TRBD2; j_gene: TRBJ2-7; abundance: many; CDR3nt: TGTGCCAGCAGCCGGGAGAGACCTAGCGGTATCTACGAGCAGTACTTC; CDR3aa: CASSRERPSGIYEQYF
len: 16; v_gene: TRBV4-1; d_gene: TRBD1; j_gene: TRBJ2-2; abundance: .; CDR3nt: TGCGCCAGCAGCGGCAGGGGGCGAACGAACACCGGGGAGCTGTTTTTT; CDR3aa: CASSGRGRTNTGELFF
len: 16; v_gene: TRBV27; d_gene: TRBD2; j_gene: TRBJ2-1; abundance: many; CDR3nt: TGTGCCAGCAGTTCTACCACTAGCGGGAGAAGCAATGAGCAGTTCTTC; CDR3aa: CASSSTTSGRSNEQFF
len: 16; v_gene: TRBV7-3; d_gene: .; j_gene: TRBJ2-5; abundance: many; CDR3nt: TGTGCCAGCAGCCCCCGCCCATTGGGCGCGCGAGAGACCCAGTACTTC; CDR3aa: CASSPRPLGARETQYF
len: 12; v_gene: TRBV12-3/TRBV12-4; d_gene: .; j_gene: TRBJ1-5; abundance: many; CDR3nt: TGTGCCAGCAGTTATCGCAATCAGCCCCAGCATTTT; CDR3aa: CASSYRNQPQHF
len: 13; v_gene: TRBV12-3/TRBV12-4; d_gene: .; j_gene: TRBJ1-1; abundance: many; CDR3nt: TGTGCCAGCAGCTCTACGCCGGGGGGTGAAGCTTTCTTT; CDR3aa: CASSSTPGGEAFF
len: 13; v_gene: TRBV5-4; d_gene: TRBD1; j_gene: TRBJ1-2; abundance: .; CDR3nt: TGTGCCAGCAGCCCCGGGACAGGGACTGGCTACACCTTC; CDR3aa: CASSPGTGTGYTF
len: 14; v_gene: TRBV6-5; d_gene: .; j_gene: TRBJ2-2; abundance: many; CDR3nt: TGTGCCAGCAGAGCGGATCCACAGTCGGGGGAGCTGTTTTTT; CDR3aa: CASRADPQSGELFF
len: 13; v_gene: TRBV20-1; d_gene: .; j_gene: TRBJ2-7; abundance: few; CDR3nt: TGCAGTGCTAGTACTCCGGGGGCCCACGAGCAGTACTTC; CDR3aa: CSASTPGAHEQYF
len: 16; v_gene: TRBV9; d_gene: TRBD2; j_gene: TRBJ2-5; abundance: .; CDR3nt: TGTGCCAGCAGCGTAGAGGATAGCGGGGGTGGGGAGACCCAGTACTTC; CDR3aa: CASSVEDSGGGETQYF
len: 14; v_gene: TRBV20-1; d_gene: .; j_gene: TRBJ1-1; abundance: .; CDR3nt: TGCAGTGCTAGAGGTACAGCCTTGAACACTGAAGCTTTCTTT; CDR3aa: CSARGTALNTEAFF
len: 12; v_gene: TRBV7-2; d_gene: .; j_gene: TRBJ2-2; abundance: many; CDR3nt: TGTGCCAGCAGTCAAACGGGGTGGGAGCTGTTTTTT; CDR3aa: CASSQTGWELFF
len: 15; v_gene: TRBV30; d_gene: .; j_gene: TRBJ1-1; abundance: many; CDR3nt: TGTGCCTGGAGTGTAAAGATGGGCAGCTACACTGAAGCTTTCTTT; CDR3aa: CAWSVKMGSYTEAFF
len: 16; v_gene: TRBV6-1; d_gene: TRBD1; j_gene: TRBJ1-5; abundance: many; CDR3nt: TGTGCCAGCCCGGGGCGGGGGACAGGGTCCCAATCGCCCCAGCATTTT; CDR3aa: CASPGRGTGSQSPQHF
len: 14; v_gene: TRBV5-1; d_gene: .; j_gene: TRBJ1-1; abundance: .; CDR3nt: TGCGCCAGCAGCTTGGGCGGTCTGAACACTGAAGCTTGCTTT; CDR3aa: CASSLGGLNTEACF
len: 15; v_gene: TRBV2; d_gene: .; j_gene: TRBJ2-4; abundance: many; CDR3nt: TGTGCCAGCAGCGAAGACAAACTAGCCAAAAACATTCAGTACTTC; CDR3aa: CASSEDKLAKNIQYF
len: 14; v_gene: TRBV10-3; d_gene: TRBD1; j_gene: TRBJ1-2; abundance: many; CDR3nt: TGTGCCACCCATGACAGGGACTCTAACTATGGCTACACCTTC; CDR3aa: CATHDRDSNYGYTF
len: 14; v_gene: TRBV11-2; d_gene: .; j_gene: TRBJ2-7; abundance: many; CDR3nt: TGTGCCAGCAGCTTATCCGGTAGACCCTACGAGCAGTACTTC; CDR3aa: CASSLSGRPYEQYF
len: 15; v_gene: TRBV6-5; d_gene: .; j_gene: TRBJ1-2; abundance: many; CDR3nt: TGTGCCAGCAGTTACGGCCGGGACCGTCGGGTTGTCTACACCTTC; CDR3aa: CASSYGRDRRVVYTF
len: 16; v_gene: TRBV6-1; d_gene: .; j_gene: TRBJ1-3; abundance: many; CDR3nt: TGTGCCAGCAGTGAACAGCGGGCGAGCTCTGGAAACACCATATATTTT; CDR3aa: CASSEQRASSGNTIYF
len: 15; v_gene: TRBV12-3/TRBV12-4; d_gene: .; j_gene: TRBJ2-5; abundance: .; CDR3nt: TGTGCCAGCAGTTTATTACAGGGCGGGACCGAGACCCAGTACTTC; CDR3aa: CASSLLQGGTETQYF
len: 14; v_gene: TRBV7-8; d_gene: TRBD2; j_gene: TRBJ2-7; abundance: .; CDR3nt: TGTGCCAGCAGCTTAGATACGGGGAGGGACGAGCAGTACTTC; CDR3aa: CASSLDTGRDEQYF
len: 16; v_gene: TRBV24-1; d_gene: .; j_gene: TRBJ2-7; abundance: many; CDR3nt: TGTGCCACCAGTGATTTGGAGGGGAGGAGGTCCTACGAGCAGTACTTC; CDR3aa: CATSDLEGRRSYEQYF
len: 17; v_gene: TRBV28; d_gene: TRBD2; j_gene: TRBJ2-7; abundance: many; CDR3nt: TGTGCCAGCAGTCAAGGACTAGCGGGAGGTCTCCATGACGAGCAGTACTTC; CDR3aa: CASSQGLAGGLHDEQYF
len: 16; v_gene: TRBV4-2; d_gene: TRBD1; j_gene: TRBJ2-7; abundance: many; CDR3nt: TGTGCCAGCAGCCAGCGACAGGGGGTTAACAACTACGAGCAGTACTTC; CDR3aa: CASSQRQGVNNYEQYF
len: 14; v_gene: TRBV28; d_gene: .; j_gene: TRBJ1-2; abundance: many; CDR3nt: TGTGCCAGCAGCCCTGGCGGCGGGGCGTATGGCTACACCTTC; CDR3aa: CASSPGGGAYGYTF